The clone carrying this T cell receptor beta chain has a count of ten or more. The data are from a study of neurological immune-mediated disorders. V lost 6 bases to trimming and J lost 3 bases, with 12 bases between them. Per the germline V gene, CDR1 is MNHEY and CDR2 is SVGEGT. This CDR3 has 14 residues. The cDNA came from 5'RACE with 10-nucleotide random UMIs. TCRdb processed the 5' RACE reads anew with MiXCR; each CDR3 protein has one entry. This table holds more than 40,000 distinct CDR3 sequences, about 14% found once. The chain couples TRBV6-2 or TRBV6-3 to TRBJ2-4; D might be TRBD1 (6 bases). The sequencing sample was made of CD4+ T cells from blood. This sequence originates from a woman in her sixties or seventies with HTLV-1-associated myelopathy (HAM/TSP). The CDR3 coding sequence is TGTGCCAGCAGGACAGGTTTTGTCAAAAACATTCAGTACTTC. Translated, it gives CASRTGFVKNIQYF.